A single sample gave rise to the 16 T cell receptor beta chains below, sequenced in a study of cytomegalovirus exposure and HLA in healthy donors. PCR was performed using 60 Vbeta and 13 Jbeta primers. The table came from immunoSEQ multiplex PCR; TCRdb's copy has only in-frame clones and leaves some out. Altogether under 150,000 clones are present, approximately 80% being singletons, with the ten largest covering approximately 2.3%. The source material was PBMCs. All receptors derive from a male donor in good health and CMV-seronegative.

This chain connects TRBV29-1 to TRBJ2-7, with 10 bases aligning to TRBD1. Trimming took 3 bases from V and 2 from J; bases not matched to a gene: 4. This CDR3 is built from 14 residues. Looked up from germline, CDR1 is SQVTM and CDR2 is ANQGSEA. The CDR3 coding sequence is TGCAGCGTTGAGGGGGGGACAGGGGCCTACGAGCAGTACTTC. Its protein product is CSVEGGTGAYEQYF.

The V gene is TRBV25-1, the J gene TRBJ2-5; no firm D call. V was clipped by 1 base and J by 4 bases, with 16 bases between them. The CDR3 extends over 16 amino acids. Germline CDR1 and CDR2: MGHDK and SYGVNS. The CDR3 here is CASSESLTGRRETQYF. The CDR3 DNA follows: TGTGCCAGCAGTGAATCCCTGACTGGTCGGCGAGAGACCCAGTACTTC.

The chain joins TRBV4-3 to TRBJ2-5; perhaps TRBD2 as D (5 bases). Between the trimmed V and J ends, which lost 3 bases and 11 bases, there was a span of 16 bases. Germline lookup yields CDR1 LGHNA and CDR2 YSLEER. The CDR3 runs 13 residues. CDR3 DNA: TGCGCCAGCAGCCACGAGGGTCCTTGGGAGCAGTACTTC. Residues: CASSHEGPWEQYF.

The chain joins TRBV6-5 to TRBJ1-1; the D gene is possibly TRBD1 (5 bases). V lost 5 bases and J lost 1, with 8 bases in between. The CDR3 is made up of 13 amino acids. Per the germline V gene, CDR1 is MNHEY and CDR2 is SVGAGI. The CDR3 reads CASSPTGNTEAFF. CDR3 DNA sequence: TGTGCCAGCAGTCCCACAGGGAACACTGAAGCTTTCTTT.

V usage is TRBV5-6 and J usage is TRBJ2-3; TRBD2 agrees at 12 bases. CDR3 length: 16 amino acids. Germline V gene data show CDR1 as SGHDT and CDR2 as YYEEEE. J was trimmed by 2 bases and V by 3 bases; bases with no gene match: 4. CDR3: CASSWRTSGATDTQYF. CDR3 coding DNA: TGTGCCAGCAGCTGGAGGACTAGCGGGGCCACAGATACGCAGTATTTT.

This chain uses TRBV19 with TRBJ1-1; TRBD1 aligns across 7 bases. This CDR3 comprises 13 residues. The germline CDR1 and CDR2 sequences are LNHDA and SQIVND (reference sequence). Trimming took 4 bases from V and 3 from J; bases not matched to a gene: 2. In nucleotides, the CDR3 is TGTGCCAGTAGTAGGGACAGCTACACTGAAGCTTTCTTT. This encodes CASSRDSYTEAFF.

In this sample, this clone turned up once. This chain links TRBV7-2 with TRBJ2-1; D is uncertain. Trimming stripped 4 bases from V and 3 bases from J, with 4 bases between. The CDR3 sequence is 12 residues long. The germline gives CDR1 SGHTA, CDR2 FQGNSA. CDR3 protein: CASSYNYNEQFF. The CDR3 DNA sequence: TGTGCCAGCAGCTATAACTACAATGAGCAGTTCTTC.

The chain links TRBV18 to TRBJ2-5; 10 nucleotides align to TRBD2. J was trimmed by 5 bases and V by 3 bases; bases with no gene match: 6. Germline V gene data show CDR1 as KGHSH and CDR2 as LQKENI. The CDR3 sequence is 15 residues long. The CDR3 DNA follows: TGTGCCAGCTCACCTCAAGAACTAGCGGGGGAGACCCAGTACTTC. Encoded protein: CASSPQELAGETQYF. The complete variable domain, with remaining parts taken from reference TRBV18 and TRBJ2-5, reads NAGVMQNPRHLVRRRGQEARLRCSPMKGHSHVYWYRQLPEEGLKFMVYLQKENIIDESGMPKERFSAEFPKEGPSILRIQQVVRGDSAAYFCASSPQELAGETQYFGPGTRLLVL.

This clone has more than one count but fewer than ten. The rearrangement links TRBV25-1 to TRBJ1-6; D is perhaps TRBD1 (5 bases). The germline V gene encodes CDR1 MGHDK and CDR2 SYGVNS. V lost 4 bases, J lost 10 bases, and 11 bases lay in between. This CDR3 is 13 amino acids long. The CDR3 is CASSGQGNSPLHF. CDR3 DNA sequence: TGTGCCAGCAGTGGGCAGGGAAACTCACCCCTCCACTTT.

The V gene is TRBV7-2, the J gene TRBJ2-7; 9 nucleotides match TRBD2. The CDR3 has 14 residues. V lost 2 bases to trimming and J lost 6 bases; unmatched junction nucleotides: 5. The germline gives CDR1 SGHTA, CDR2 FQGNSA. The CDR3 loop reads CASSLLAGSSEQYF. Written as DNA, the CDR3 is TGTGCCAGCAGCTTACTAGCGGGATCGTCCGAGCAGTACTTC.

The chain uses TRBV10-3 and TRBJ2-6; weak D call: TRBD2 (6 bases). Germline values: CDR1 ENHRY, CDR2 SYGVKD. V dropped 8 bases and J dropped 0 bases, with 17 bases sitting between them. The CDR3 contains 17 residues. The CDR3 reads CAIRGSGTASGANVLTF. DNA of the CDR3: TGTGCCATCCGGGGGTCGGGGACCGCCTCTGGGGCCAACGTCCTGACTTTC.

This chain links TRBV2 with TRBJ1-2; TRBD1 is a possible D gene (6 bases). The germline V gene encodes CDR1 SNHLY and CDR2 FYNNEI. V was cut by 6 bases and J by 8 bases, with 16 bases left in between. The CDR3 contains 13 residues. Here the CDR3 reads CASRKAVGQGYTF. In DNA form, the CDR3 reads TGTGCCAGCAGGAAAGCCGTAGGACAGGGCTACACCTTC.

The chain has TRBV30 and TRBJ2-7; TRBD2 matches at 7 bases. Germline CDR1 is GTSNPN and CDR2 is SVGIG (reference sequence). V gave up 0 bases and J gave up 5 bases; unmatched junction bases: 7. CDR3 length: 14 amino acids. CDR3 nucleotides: TGTGCCTGGAGTGTCGCAGCGGGAACCGACGAGCAGTACTTC. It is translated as CAWSVAAGTDEQYF.

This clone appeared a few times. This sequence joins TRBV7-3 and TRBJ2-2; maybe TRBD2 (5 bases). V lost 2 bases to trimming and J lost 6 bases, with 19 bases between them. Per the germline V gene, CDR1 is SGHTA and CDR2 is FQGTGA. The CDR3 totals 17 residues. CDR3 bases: TGTGCCAGCAGCTTAGACCGGGCGGGCCTGGGGTCCGGGGAGCTGTTTTTT. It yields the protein CASSLDRAGLGSGELFF.

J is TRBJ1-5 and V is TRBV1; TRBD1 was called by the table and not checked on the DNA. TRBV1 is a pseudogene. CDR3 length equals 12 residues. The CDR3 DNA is TGCACCAAGGACAGGGGTCATCAGCCCCAGCATTTT. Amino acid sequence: CTKDRGHQPQHF.

The CDR3 coding sequence is TGTGCCAGCAGCGTAGGGGGTAACGTTGCTAGCGAACTTAATGAGCAGTTCTTC. Protein sequence: CASSVGGNVASELNEQFF. This sequence joins TRBV9 and TRBJ2-1; D perhaps matches TRBD2 (6 bases). The ends were cut back, 0 bases at V and 7 bases at J, with 23 bases in the middle. The CDR3 runs 18 residues. The germline V gene has CDR1 SGDLS and CDR2 YYNGEE.